The TCR beta chain described here comes from a study of shared clonotypes between healthy human individuals. Study context: In total, the donors were two women and a few men aged 18 to 49. CD4 naive cells filled three plates per donor, CD4 memory three, CD8 naive two and CD8 memory one. Whole-study findings and limits: At large depth, rarefaction still showed sorted-subset sequencing to be incomplete.

The CDR3 is 19 residues long. V shed 4 bases and J shed 1 base, with 27 bases lying between them. The germline CDR1 and CDR2 sequences are SGHNT and YYREEE (reference sequence). Sequencing used immunoSEQ multiplex PCR; TCRdb keeps in-frame clones, though not all of them. The data contain about 960,000 clones, approximately 80% of them seen just once; the ten biggest clones take up nearly 1.5%. As regards this clone: No antigen is known for it.

This TCR derives from a man aged 18-30 years in good health. The chain couples TRBV5-4 to TRBJ2-7; the D call may be TRBD1 or TRBD2 (7 bases each). The material sequenced was memory CD4+ T cells sorted from blood. Subset meaning: CD45RA-negative fraction. The CDR3 sequence is CASSAEPGTTQGVSYEQYF. The CDR3 DNA reads as TGTGCCAGCAGCGCGGAACCAGGGACTACTCAGGGGGTTTCCTACGAGCAGTACTTC.